The entry below describes one TCR beta chain. CDR3 size: 16 residues. Trimming took off 7 bases at V and 0 bases at J, with 16 bases between the two ends. Germline V lookup: CDR1 SGHRS, CDR2 YFSETQ. As processed by the authors: Estimation of nucleated cell counts relied on the amplification of reference gene primers. Sequencing used immunoSEQ multiplex PCR; TCRdb keeps in-frame clones, though not all of them. V and J calls plus clone size are reproduced from that table; the DNA served to infer D and trimming. The table lists roughly 250,000 clones, roughly four fifths of them singletons. These data belong to a study of blood T cell repertoires in COVID-19. Across the whole study: Italy, Spain and the United States were the sources of the convalescent and acute COVID-19 samples. PBMCs, B-cell-depleted T cells, or T cells were the source of the cDNA or gDNA that made up the material.

The clonotype originates from a woman of 80 years or more with acute or convalescent COVID-19. What was sequenced was peripheral blood. The chain employs TRBV5-1 and TRBJ2-2, with D possibly matching TRBD2 (6 bases). CDR3 sequence reads: CASWVTRGSNTGELFF. Here the CDR3 DNA reads TGCGCCAGCTGGGTAACTCGGGGGTCGAACACCGGGGAGCTGTTTTTT.